The T cell receptor beta chain under discussion was sequenced for a study of blood T cell repertoires in COVID-19. About the research overall: Samples came from the United States, Italy and Spain, spanning acute and convalescent COVID-19. The cDNA or gDNA used as material had been derived from T cells, B-cell-depleted T cells, or PBMCs.

In the original processing: Amplification from reference gene primers served as the basis for estimated nucleated cell counts. Assay used: immunoSEQ multiplex PCR; TCRdb lists only in-frame clones, some missing. That table gives V, J and clone size, and the DNA gave D and trimming. Among about 190,000 clones, nearly 90% were seen once, and the ten largest hold 5.5% to 7%. V was clipped by 6 bases and J by 0 bases, with 8 bases between them. The CDR3 is 14 amino acids. Germline CDR1 is SGHTA and CDR2 is FQGTGA. The rearrangement links TRBV7-3 to TRBJ2-2, with D unclear. The receptor was derived from a woman in her thirties or forties who had recovered from COVID-19. Sequencing was done on a sample of peripheral blood. This CDR3 is CASSPNANTGELFF. In DNA, the CDR3 is TGTGCCAGCAGTCCTAACGCGAACACCGGGGAGCTGTTTTTT.